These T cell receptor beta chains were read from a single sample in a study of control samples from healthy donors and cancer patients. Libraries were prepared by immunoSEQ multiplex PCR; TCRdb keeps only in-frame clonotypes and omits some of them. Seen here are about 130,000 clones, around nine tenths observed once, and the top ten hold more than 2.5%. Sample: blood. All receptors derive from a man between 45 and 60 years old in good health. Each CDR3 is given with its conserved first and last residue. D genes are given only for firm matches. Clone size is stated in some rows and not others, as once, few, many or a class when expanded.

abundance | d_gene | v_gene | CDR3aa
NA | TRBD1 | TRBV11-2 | CASSLLTGMNTEAFF
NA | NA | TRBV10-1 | CASSERARDTQYF
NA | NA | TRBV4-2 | CASSQSPGSTEAFF
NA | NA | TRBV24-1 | CATSDHRDKNTEAFF
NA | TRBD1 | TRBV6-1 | CASSEATGGREKLFF
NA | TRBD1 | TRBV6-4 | CASSPGTGGEGTDTQYF
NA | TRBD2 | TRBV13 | CASSWGLAGANYEQYF
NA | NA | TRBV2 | CASSAGDQPQHF
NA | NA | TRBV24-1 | CATSDLGPGANEQFF
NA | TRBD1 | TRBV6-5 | CASGSGQGSNQPQHF
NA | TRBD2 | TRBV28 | CASSLGPRLADTQYF
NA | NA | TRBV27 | CASSIYTGEGETQYF
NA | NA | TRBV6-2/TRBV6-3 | CASSSMQRYNQPQHF
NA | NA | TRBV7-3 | CASSPGPGRVDGYTF
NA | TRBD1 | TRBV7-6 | CASSLTSRGTGGRTEAFF
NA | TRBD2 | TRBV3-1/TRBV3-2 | CASSPGTSKEQFF
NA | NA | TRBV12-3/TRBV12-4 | CASSFGRDMQQYF
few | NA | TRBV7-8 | CASSLPRDTSSDEQFF
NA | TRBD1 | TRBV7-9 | CASSFRDRGGYTF
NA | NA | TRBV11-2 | CASSIRTNGEKLFF
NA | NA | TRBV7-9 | CASSLTSSYNEQFF
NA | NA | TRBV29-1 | CSVGAGEWDGYTF
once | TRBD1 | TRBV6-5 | CASRTGGDEQYF
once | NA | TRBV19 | CASTNFGGETQYF
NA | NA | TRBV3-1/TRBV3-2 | CASSQDWVAQAQETQYF
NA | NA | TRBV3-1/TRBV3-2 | CASSPYQGAMANEKLFF
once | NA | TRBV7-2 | CASSSTFGGLQPQHF
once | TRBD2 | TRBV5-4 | CASSLRGAGGSLGDTQYF
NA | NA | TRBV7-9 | CASGGQITDTQYF
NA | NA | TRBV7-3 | CASSPGLAKNIQYF
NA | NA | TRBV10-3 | CAISESTGTETQYF
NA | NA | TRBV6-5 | CASSLDSVSYEQYF
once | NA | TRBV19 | CASSIVAPDTQYF
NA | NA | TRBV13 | CASSLGAGSYNEQFF
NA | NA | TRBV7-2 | CASSLEGRSTGELFF
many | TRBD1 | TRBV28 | CASSSGTGTYEQYF
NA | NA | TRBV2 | CASSETESDGYTF
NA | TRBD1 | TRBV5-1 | CASKGQGASEKLFF
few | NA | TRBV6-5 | CASSKVYGDGYTF
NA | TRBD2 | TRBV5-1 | CASSVGLAGYTDTQYF
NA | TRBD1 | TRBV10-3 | CVISEGRGQGSTDTQYF
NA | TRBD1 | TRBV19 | CASSLKQGANQPQHF
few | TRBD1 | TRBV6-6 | CASSGQGGNEQFF
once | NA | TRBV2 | CASPKSGGQATGELFF
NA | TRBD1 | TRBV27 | CASSPDRGGGYGYTF
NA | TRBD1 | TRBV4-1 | CASSQDGQGAYGYTF
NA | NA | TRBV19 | CASSRTPGTSYGYTF
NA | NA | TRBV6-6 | CASSYSTGSGNTIYF
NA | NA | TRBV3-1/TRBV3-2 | CASSQGHVGGLYNEQFF
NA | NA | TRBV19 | CASSIGINYGYTF
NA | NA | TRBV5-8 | CASILPGQTQETQYF
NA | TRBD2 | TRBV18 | CASSAGLAVNTGELFF
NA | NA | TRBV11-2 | CASTYTGWEWEKLFF
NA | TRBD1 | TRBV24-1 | CATTGGSNTEAFF
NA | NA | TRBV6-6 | CASSYDPDSLNEKLFF